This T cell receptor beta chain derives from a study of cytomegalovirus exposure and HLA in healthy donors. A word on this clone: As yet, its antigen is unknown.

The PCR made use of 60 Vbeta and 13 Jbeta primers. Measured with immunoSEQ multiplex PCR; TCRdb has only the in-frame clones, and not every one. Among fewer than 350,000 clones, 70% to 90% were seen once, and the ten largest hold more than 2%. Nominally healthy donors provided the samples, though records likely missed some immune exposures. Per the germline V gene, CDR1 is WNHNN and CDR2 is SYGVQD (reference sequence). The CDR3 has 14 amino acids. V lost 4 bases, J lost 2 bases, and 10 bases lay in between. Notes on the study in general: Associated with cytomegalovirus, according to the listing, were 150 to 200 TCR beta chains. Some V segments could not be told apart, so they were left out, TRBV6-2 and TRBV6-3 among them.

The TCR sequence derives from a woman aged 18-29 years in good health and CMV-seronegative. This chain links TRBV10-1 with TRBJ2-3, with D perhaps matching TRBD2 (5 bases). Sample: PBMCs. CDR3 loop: CASSASGNTDTQYF. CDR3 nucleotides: TGCGCCAGCAGTGCTTCCGGGAACACAGATACGCAGTATTTT.